This T cell receptor (beta chain) is from a study of blood T cell repertoires in COVID-19. Overall study context: Samples representing acute and convalescent COVID-19 were sourced from the United States, Italy and Spain. PBMCs, B-cell-depleted T cells, or T cells were the source of the cDNA or gDNA that made up the material.

CDR1 and CDR2 (germline): SNHLY, FYNNEI. This CDR3 is 15 amino acids long. The trim removed 7 bases at V and 3 bases at J, leaving 9 bases unmatched. How the authors handled the data: Reference gene primer amplification yielded estimated nucleated cell counts. The assay was immunoSEQ multiplex PCR, and TCRdb's table has in-frame clones only and misses some. The V and J calls and clone size are taken from that table; D and trimming were inferred from the DNA. In the table there are roughly 80,000 clones, around 85% of which are singletons. The sequence came from a woman aged 70-85 years with acute or convalescent COVID-19. Specimen: peripheral blood. The gene calls are TRBV2 and TRBJ2-1; 7 bases align to TRBD2. CDR3 region: CASTQTGGSYNEQFF. The CDR3 DNA sequence: TGTGCCAGCACCCAAACGGGCGGGAGCTACAATGAGCAGTTCTTC.